A single sample is the source of the 13 T cell receptor beta chains below, sequenced in a study of T cell responses to AZD1222 COVID-19 vaccine. Sequenced by immunoSEQ multiplex PCR; TCRdb stores in-frame clones only, minus some. The sample includes some 140,000 clones, approximately 92% of them seen just once. Sequenced material: peripheral blood, taken on day 0 of AZD1222 vaccination. The receptors were gathered from an adult in good health.

This chain links TRBV2 with TRBJ2-1; possibly TRBD1 or TRBD2 for D (6 bases each). Trimming pared 7 bases from V and 10 bases from J, leaving 17 bases between. The CDR3 is 13 amino acids. The germline V gene encodes CDR1 SNHLY and CDR2 FYNNEI. The CDR3 region is CASNEVLGGEQFF. The CDR3 DNA is TGTGCCAGCAATGAGGTGCTCGGGGGCGAGCAGTTCTTC.

This clone has just one count. The chain combines TRBV5-1 with TRBJ2-2; 7 bases line up with TRBD1. V trimming: 0 bases; J trimming: 0 bases; junction bases outside the gene matches: 2. In germline, CDR1 is SGHRS, CDR2 YFSETQ. There are 16 residues in the CDR3. In nucleotides, the CDR3 is TGCGCCAGCAGCTTGGCGGGGACAGCGAACACCGGGGAGCTGTTTTTT. It is translated as CASSLAGTANTGELFF. The full variable domain, rest sourced from reference TRBV5-1 and TRBJ2-2, is KAGVTQTPRYLIKTRGQQVTLSCSPISGHRSVSWYQQTPGQGLQFLFEYFSETQRNKGNFPGRFSGRQFSNSRSEMNVSTLELGDSALYLCASSLAGTANTGELFFGEGSRLTVL.

The chain employs TRBV27 and TRBJ1-5; no clear D. The CDR3 extends over 17 amino acids. Trimming left V 2 bases short and J 2 bases short, with 16 bases between. CDR1 is MNHEY, CDR2 SMNVEV, per germline (reference sequence). The DNA of the CDR3 is TGTGCCAGCAGTTTACGGTCAAATCACGGGGGCAATCAGCCCCAGCATTTT. Its protein product is CASSLRSNHGGNQPQHF.

V usage is TRBV6-4 and J usage is TRBJ2-1; possibly TRBD2 for D (5 bases). The ends were cut back, 3 bases at V and 2 bases at J, with 11 bases in the middle. CDR1 is MRHNA and CDR2 is SNTAGT in the germline V gene. The CDR3 has 15 residues. The CDR3 protein is CASSESGSAYNEQFF. CDR3 sequence (DNA): TGTGCCAGCAGTGAGTCGGGATCAGCCTACAATGAGCAGTTCTTC.

J is TRBJ2-1 and V is TRBV18; D remains unclear. The germline V and J ends were trimmed by 5 bases and 5 bases, with 13 bases remaining between them. The CDR3 loop spans 14 amino acids. The germline V gene has CDR1 KGHSH and CDR2 LQKENI. CDR3 in DNA: TGTGCCAGCTCAGACGGACGATGGGACAATGAGCAGTTCTTC. Amino acid sequence: CASSDGRWDNEQFF. The full variable domain, with the rest looked up from reference TRBV18 and TRBJ2-1, is NAGVMQNPRHLVRRRGQEARLRCSPMKGHSHVYWYRQLPEEGLKFMVYLQKENIIDESGMPKERFSAEFPKEGPSILRIQQVVRGDSAAYFCASSDGRWDNEQFFGPGTRLTVL.

The chain's CDR3 is CAWTLGGVLYEQYF. CDR3 sequence (DNA): TGTGCCTGGACCCTTGGGGGGGTGCTCTACGAGCAGTACTTC. The V and J genes are TRBV30 and TRBJ2-7; TRBD2 matches at 7 bases. The CDR3 contains 14 residues. CDR1 GTSNPN and CDR2 SVGIG come from the germline V gene (reference sequence). V shed 4 bases and J 3 bases; nucleotides not matched to a gene: 9.

V and J are TRBV9 and TRBJ2-3; D is uncertain. Trimming shortened V by 0 bases and J by 3 bases, and 14 bases separated the two germline ends. This CDR3 contains 16 residues. In germline, CDR1 is SGDLS, CDR2 YYNGEE. This CDR3 is CASSVASLIVTDTQYF. For the CDR3, the DNA is TGTGCCAGCAGCGTAGCATCACTTATAGTGACAGATACGCAGTATTTT. Full variable domain (remainder filled in from reference TRBV9 and TRBJ2-3): DSGVTQTPKHLITATGQRVTLRCSPRSGDLSVYWYQQSLDQGLQFLIQYYNGEERAKGNILERFSAQQFPDLHSELNLSSLELGDSALYFCASSVASLIVTDTQYFGPGTRLTVL.

The rearrangement joins TRBV15 to TRBJ2-1; TRBD2 matches 8 bases. V was pared by 1 base and J by 1 base, with 3 bases of the junction left unmatched. Germline CDR1 LNHNV, CDR2 YYDKDF (reference sequence). The length of the CDR3 is 16 residues. The CDR3 here is CATSRGREGSYNEQFF. Here the CDR3 DNA reads TGTGCCACCAGCAGAGGACGGGAGGGGTCCTACAATGAGCAGTTCTTC.

The V call is TRBV18, the J call TRBJ1-6; no definite D call. Germline values: CDR1 KGHSH, CDR2 LQKENI. This CDR3 spans 14 amino acids. Trimming pared 1 base from V and 8 bases from J, leaving 9 bases between. CDR3: CASSPQKGDSPLHF. The CDR3 DNA reads as TGTGCCAGCTCACCACAAAAGGGAGATTCACCCCTCCACTTT.

This chain links TRBV5-1 with TRBJ2-3; D is ambiguous. V was shortened by 4 bases and J by 3 bases, with 15 bases between the two germline ends. The CDR3 is made up of 15 amino acids. Germline CDR1 reads SGHRS; CDR2 reads YFSETQ. The CDR3 loop reads CASSPLKARTDTQYF. CDR3 sequence (DNA): TGCGCCAGCAGCCCCTTGAAGGCGCGGACAGATACGCAGTATTTT.

The rearrangement joins TRBV23-1 to TRBJ1-3, with D possibly being TRBD1 (6 bases). TRBV23-1 is marked as an open reading frame, function uncertain. This CDR3 contains 16 residues. V was clipped by 0 bases and J by 1 base, with 10 bases between them. The CDR3 DNA reads TGCGCCAGCAGTCAATCCCCGGGGGCGTCTGGAAACACCATATATTTT. Translation gives CASSQSPGASGNTIYF.

The genes are TRBV5-5 and TRBJ1-2; no firm D call. Germline values: CDR1 SGHKS, CDR2 YYEKEE (reference sequence). Trimming stripped 1 base from V and 7 bases from J, with 5 bases between. The CDR3 is made up of 11 amino acids. The CDR3 DNA follows: TGTGCCAGCAGCTTGTTCACTGGCTACACCTTC. Translating gives CASSLFTGYTF.

The genes are TRBV11-3 and TRBJ2-3; D perhaps matches TRBD2 (7 bases). CDR1 and CDR2 (germline): SGHNT, YENEEA. Deletions cut 4 bases from V and 2 bases from J, with 10 bases between. The CDR3 is 14 residues long. The CDR3 here is CASSSRGATDTQYF. DNA of the CDR3: TGTGCCAGCAGCTCCCGGGGGGCCACAGATACGCAGTATTTT.